A selection of T cell receptor beta chains follows, all from one sample in a study of human T cells and chemical hapten exposure. Via MiXCR, TCRdb re-called the RACE reads, giving one row per CDR3 protein. The sample records about 400,000 distinct CDR3 sequences, more than 5% being singletons. This specimen consisted of whole blood, obtained in connection with sensitization to the hapten diphenylcyclopropenone (DPC). These receptors were collected from a young woman with alopecia areata. Some clones in this sample may be carry-over from other donors' samples. CDR3s include the opening cysteine and the closing phenylalanine or tryptophan. The D gene is left open where the match is weak. Rows may omit the clone size; those that give it use once, few, many or a size class.

clone size,V gene,D gene,J gene,CDR3 length,CDR3 protein,CDR3 DNA
.,TRBV7-9,.,TRBJ1-4,13,CASSPAGAEKLFF,TGTGCCAGCTCTCCCGCGGGGGCGGAAAAACTGTTTTTT
many,TRBV7-9,.,TRBJ2-1,12,CASSLVAREQFF,TGTGCCAGCAGCTTAGTAGCGAGGGAGCAGTTCTTC
many,TRBV24-1,TRBD1,TRBJ1-5,14,CATPGGQGHQPQHF,TGTGCCACCCCGGGAGGACAGGGACATCAGCCCCAGCATTTT
.,TRBV2,TRBD1,TRBJ2-1,13,CASGTVSYNEQFF,TGTGCCAGCGGGACAGTCTCCTACAATGAGCAGTTCTTC
.,TRBV2,.,TRBJ1-1,12,CASTGERTEAFF,TGTGCCAGCACTGGGGAGAGGACTGAAGCTTTCTTT
few,TRBV14,.,TRBJ1-1,15,CASSPRDYENTEAFF,TGTGCCAGCAGCCCCAGGGACTACGAGAACACTGAAGCTTTCTTT
few,TRBV29-1,.,TRBJ2-3,12,CSVEKETDTQYF,TGCAGCGTTGAAAAGGAGACAGATACGCAGTATTTT
.,TRBV7-9,TRBD1,TRBJ2-1,15,CASSSSDRGRNEQFF,TGTGCCAGCAGTTCATCAGACAGGGGGCGAAATGAGCAGTTCTTC
few,TRBV29-1,.,TRBJ2-7,12,CSVRGQGIEQYF,TGCAGCGTTCGGGGACAAGGTATTGAGCAGTACTTC
many,TRBV11-2,TRBD2,TRBJ2-7,14,CASSPGLAAYEQYF,TGTGCCAGCAGCCCGGGACTAGCAGCCTACGAGCAGTACTTC
many,TRBV12-3/TRBV12-4,TRBD1,TRBJ1-5,13,CASSRDRNQPQHF,TGTGCCAGCAGCCGGGACAGGAATCAGCCCCAGCATTTT